A selection of T cell receptor beta chains follows, all from one sample in a study of blood T cell repertoires in COVID-19. The table came from immunoSEQ multiplex PCR; TCRdb's copy has only in-frame clones and leaves some out. This sample has 350,000 to 450,000 clones, with around 84% found just once. The sequencing input was peripheral blood. These receptors all come from a woman between 18 and 30 years old with acute or convalescent COVID-19. Each CDR3 is given with its conserved first and last residue. The order of the fields is clone size, D gene, J gene, V gene, CDR3 DNA, CDR3 protein. D genes are given only for firm matches. Rows may omit the clone size; those that give it use once, few, many or a size class.

NA | TRBD2 | TRBJ2-7 | TRBV3-1/TRBV3-2 | TGTGCCAGCATCTCGTCGGGAGGGGGGACCTACGAGCAGTACTTC | CASISSGGGTYEQYF
NA | NA | TRBJ1-6 | TRBV6-2/TRBV6-3 | TGTGCCAGCAGTTACGGGCCTCGCCTCCACTTT | CASSYGPRLHF
NA | TRBD1 | TRBJ2-7 | TRBV7-9 | TGTGCCAGCAGCGAGACAGGGATCGAGCAGTACTTC | CASSETGIEQYF
NA | NA | TRBJ1-4 | TRBV6-1 | TGTGCCAGCAGTGAAGCTGGGGGACAAAGAGAAAAACTGTTTTTT | CASSEAGGQREKLFF
NA | NA | TRBJ2-6 | TRBV9 | TGTGCCAGCAGCGTAGAGGTGGGAGCTCGCGCTCCTGGGGCCAACGTCCTGACTTTC | CASSVEVGARAPGANVLTF
few | TRBD1 | TRBJ1-2 | TRBV5-1 | TGCGCCAGCAGCTTGGGGACAGGCGCCTATGGCTACACCTTC | CASSLGTGAYGYTF
NA | NA | TRBJ2-1 | TRBV3-1/TRBV3-2 | TGTGCCAGCAGCCAAGATCCGGATAGCTTACACACCGCCAATGAGCAGTTCTTC | CASSQDPDSLHTANEQFF
NA | TRBD1 | TRBJ1-2 | TRBV5-6 | TGTGCCAGCAGTTCGGCGGCGACAGGGTTTGGCTACACCTTC | CASSSAATGFGYTF
NA | TRBD1 | TRBJ1-2 | TRBV5-4 | TGTGCCAGCAGCCCATGGACAGGCGCAAACTATGGCTACACCTTC | CASSPWTGANYGYTF
NA | NA | TRBJ1-2 | TRBV27 | TGTGCCAGCAGTGCGTTTGGTATGGGGCGCGGCTACACCTTC | CASSAFGMGRGYTF
NA | TRBD2 | TRBJ2-1 | TRBV2 | TGTGCCAGCAAGAGACTAGCGGGAGTCCCTGACAATGAGCAGTTCTTC | CASKRLAGVPDNEQFF
NA | NA | TRBJ1-3 | TRBV10-3 | TGTGCCATCAGTGAGTCGACTCCCAGTCGAAACACCATATATTTT | CAISESTPSRNTIYF
NA | TRBD2 | TRBJ2-1 | TRBV6-1 | TGTGCCAGCAGTGAAGAGATTGGCGGGGGGAGGAATGAGCAGTTCTTC | CASSEEIGGGRNEQFF
NA | TRBD1 | TRBJ1-4 | TRBV18 | TGTGCCAGACGGACAGGGGGAACAGCAACTAATGAAAAACTGTTTTTT | CARRTGGTATNEKLFF
NA | TRBD2 | TRBJ2-1 | TRBV13 | TGTGCCAGCAGCTTAGGGGCGGGAGCGGGCAATGAGCAGTTCTTC | CASSLGAGAGNEQFF
NA | TRBD1 | TRBJ1-1 | TRBV5-1 | TGCGCCAGCAGCACTTCAGGGGGCTCCACTGAAGCTTTCTTT | CASSTSGGSTEAFF
once | NA | TRBJ2-2 | TRBV5-6 | TGTGCCAGCAGTTCCGACAGGACAAACACCGGGGAGCTGTTTTTT | CASSSDRTNTGELFF
NA | NA | TRBJ2-1 | TRBV19 | TGTGCCAGTAGTCTCTTCTATGGGGGGACCAATGAGCAGTTCTTC | CASSLFYGGTNEQFF